The source of this T cell receptor (beta chain) is a study of T cell repertoires in cytomegalovirus infection. Looking at the study overall: Carrying CMV and the relevant HLA type showed in public TCR beta signatures. Findings of the study overall: Carriage of CMV together with the relevant HLA was identifiable through cumulative public TCR beta family frequency. In two of eight donors, the top clonotype was HLA-C-restricted CMV-specific.

TCRdb recomputed calls from the reads with MiXCR, one row per CDR3 protein. The repertoire consists of 300,000 or so distinct CDR3 sequences, with 9.6% occurring once and the leading ten covering around 2.4%. This clonotype was recorded many times. Its antigen is not known. This CDR3 is 14 amino acids long. V dropped 6 bases and J dropped 2; count of bases not matched to a gene: 6. Germline V lookup: CDR1 SQVTM, CDR2 ANQGSEA. V is TRBV29-1 and J is TRBJ1-3; 8 nucleotides line up with TRBD1. The sequence derives from a human donor in good health (CMV status not recorded). Some clones in this sample may be carry-over from other donors' samples. The sequenced sample was PBMCs. CDR3 nucleotide sequence: TGCAGCGTGGGGGACAGGTTAACTGGAAACACCATATATTTT. Residues: CSVGDRLTGNTIYF.